Sequencing of this T cell receptor beta chain was carried out in a study of low-dose radiotherapy and immunotherapy resistance in tumors (dated by TCRdb to between 2021 and 2023). Study-level background: In Cohort 1, each fraction delivered 0.5 Gy every 2 weeks, and the prescribed total PTV dose was 6.5 Gy. Nivolumab and ipilimumab were both given intravenously, with nivolumab at a 240 mg flat dose every two weeks and ipilimumab at 1 mg/kg every six weeks. Patients in Cohort 2 were given 1 Gy per fraction every two weeks, for a total of 13 Gy across 26 weeks. Every two weeks, patients got intravenous cyclophosphamide at 200 mg/m2, given one day ahead of each radiation and immunotherapy administration. Aspirin 300 mg was taken orally once daily by patients for four cycles, starting on cycle 1 day 1. Randomization of trial participants into treatment groups was not performed. Eight patients were included in the translational analysis, namely three from the first dose cohort plus the first five from the second dose cohort.

Donors were enrolled in RACIN, a single-arm phase I dose-escalation trial in which nivolumab, ipilimumab, aspirin, low-dose cyclophosphamide and low-dose radiotherapy were combined. To be eligible, a patient needed to have an advanced solid tumor that was TIL-negative. Superscript III and a set of TRAV- and TRBV-specific primers were used to synthesize first-strand cDNA, so that both TCRalpha and TCRbeta chains were covered. TCRs were amplified for 15 to 20 PCR cycles with Phusion, using a constant-region primer paired with the adapter attached to the V primers. The MessageAmp II aRNA Amplification Kit was used to amplify the isolated mRNA, with in vitro transcription run for approximately 15 hours at 37 degrees C. mRNA for TCR sequencing was isolated with the Dynabeads mRNA DIRECT Purification Kit. Indexed Illumina adapters were added in a second Phusion PCR of about 24 cycles, and the PCR products were purified with AMPure XP beads. For the original study's pipeline: Custom Perl scripts pooled TCR sequences encoding the same protein, removed out-of-frame sequences and computed each clonotype's abundance. TCR sequences supported by only a single read were excluded from analysis. The metrics used to describe the repertoires included Shannon entropy, Gini index, clonality, richness, and the frequency of TCRs shared between repertoires. In TCRdb, the public reads were trimmed at Q25 with fastp and aligned with MiXCR, with productive beta chains retained. Each entry is one CDR3 protein sequence, shown with its most common DNA and genes. TCRdb, not the authors, supplied the V and J calls. A total of approximately 7,800 distinct CDR3 sequences appear in this sample, approximately 50% of them only once. Jointly, the top ten make up approximately 11% of the sample.

This clonotype was observed a handful of times. Its antigen target is currently unknown. Base qualities are not provided; no much larger clone lies one nucleotide away. The TCR was taken from a human donor with advanced metastatic prostate, ovarian, gallbladder or colorectal cancer (not recorded which). This table probably holds off-target reads from a library built for another chain.

The CDR3 protein: CASSPQQGTDTQYF. The nucleotide sequence is given as TGTGCCAGCTCACCACAACAGGGCACAGATACGCAGTATTTT. This receptor chain uses TRBV18 and TRBJ2-3; TRBD1 could be the D gene, as 5 bases match. V drops 1 base and J drops 1 base, leaving 6 bases in between. The CDR3 runs 14 residues from the cysteine to the phenylalanine. Only the CDR3 portion is preserved as DNA: 42 bases, with reading frame beginning at the first base. CDR1 and CDR2 were assigned from the germline V gene as KGHSH and LQKENI.